This T cell receptor beta chain was sequenced during a study of early T cells in non-severe SARS-CoV-2 infection. This clonotype was counted ten times or more. V was trimmed by 1 base and J by 6 bases, leaving 10 bases between them. Per germline, CDR1 SGHKS and CDR2 YYEKEE (reference sequence). The CDR3 loop spans 13 amino acids. Using its own MiXCR run on the 5' RACE reads, TCRdb lists one record per CDR3 protein. The sample records around 25,000 distinct CDR3 sequences, 2.9% being singletons. The material sequenced was whole blood. This receptor was obtained from an adult who was a healthcare worker with PCR-confirmed SARS-CoV-2 infection or an uninfected control (not recorded which). The chain employs TRBV5-5 and TRBJ1-2; D remains unclear. In DNA form, the CDR3 reads TGTGCCAGCAGCTTGCTGACAAGGGATGGCTACACCTTC. Translation: CASSLLTRDGYTF.